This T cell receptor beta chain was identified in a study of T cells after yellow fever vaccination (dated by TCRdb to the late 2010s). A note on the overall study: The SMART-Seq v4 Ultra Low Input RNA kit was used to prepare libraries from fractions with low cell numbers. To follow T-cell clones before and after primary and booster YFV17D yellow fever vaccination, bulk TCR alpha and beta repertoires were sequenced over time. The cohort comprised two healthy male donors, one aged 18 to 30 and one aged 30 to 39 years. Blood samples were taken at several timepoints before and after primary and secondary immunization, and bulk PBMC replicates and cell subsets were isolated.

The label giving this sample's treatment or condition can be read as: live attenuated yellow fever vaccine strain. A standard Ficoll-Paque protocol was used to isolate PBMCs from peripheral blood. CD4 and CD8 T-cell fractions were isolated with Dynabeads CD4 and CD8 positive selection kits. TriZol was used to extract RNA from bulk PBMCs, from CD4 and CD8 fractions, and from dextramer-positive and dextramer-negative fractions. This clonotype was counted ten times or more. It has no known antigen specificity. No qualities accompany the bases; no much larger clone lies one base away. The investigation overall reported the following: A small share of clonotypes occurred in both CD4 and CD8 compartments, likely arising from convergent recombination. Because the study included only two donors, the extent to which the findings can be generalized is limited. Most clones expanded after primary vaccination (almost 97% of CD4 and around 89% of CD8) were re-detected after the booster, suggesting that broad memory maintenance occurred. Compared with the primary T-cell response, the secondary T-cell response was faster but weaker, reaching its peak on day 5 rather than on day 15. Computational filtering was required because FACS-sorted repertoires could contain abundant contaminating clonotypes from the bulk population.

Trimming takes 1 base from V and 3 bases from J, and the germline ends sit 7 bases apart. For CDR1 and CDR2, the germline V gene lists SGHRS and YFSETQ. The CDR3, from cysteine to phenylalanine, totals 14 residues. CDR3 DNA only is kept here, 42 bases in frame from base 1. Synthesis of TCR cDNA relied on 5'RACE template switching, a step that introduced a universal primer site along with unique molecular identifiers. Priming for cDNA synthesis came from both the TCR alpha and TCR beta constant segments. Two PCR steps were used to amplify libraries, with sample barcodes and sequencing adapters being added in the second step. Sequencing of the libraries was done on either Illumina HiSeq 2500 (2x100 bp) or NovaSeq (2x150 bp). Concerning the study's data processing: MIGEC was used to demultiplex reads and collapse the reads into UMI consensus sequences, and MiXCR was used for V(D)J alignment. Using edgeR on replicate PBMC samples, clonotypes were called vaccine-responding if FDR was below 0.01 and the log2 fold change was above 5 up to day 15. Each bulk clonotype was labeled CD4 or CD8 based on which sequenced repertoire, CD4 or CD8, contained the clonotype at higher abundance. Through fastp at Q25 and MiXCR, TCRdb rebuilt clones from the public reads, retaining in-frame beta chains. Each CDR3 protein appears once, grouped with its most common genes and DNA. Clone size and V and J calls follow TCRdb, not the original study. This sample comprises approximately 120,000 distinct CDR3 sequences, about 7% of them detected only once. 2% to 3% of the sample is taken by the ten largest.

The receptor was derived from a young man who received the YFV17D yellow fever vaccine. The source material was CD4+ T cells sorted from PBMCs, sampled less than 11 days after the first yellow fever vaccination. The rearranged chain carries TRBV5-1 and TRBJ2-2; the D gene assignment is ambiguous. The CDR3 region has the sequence CASSLQGYTGELFF. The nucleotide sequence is TGCGCCAGCAGCTTGCAAGGGTACACCGGGGAGCTGTTTTTT.